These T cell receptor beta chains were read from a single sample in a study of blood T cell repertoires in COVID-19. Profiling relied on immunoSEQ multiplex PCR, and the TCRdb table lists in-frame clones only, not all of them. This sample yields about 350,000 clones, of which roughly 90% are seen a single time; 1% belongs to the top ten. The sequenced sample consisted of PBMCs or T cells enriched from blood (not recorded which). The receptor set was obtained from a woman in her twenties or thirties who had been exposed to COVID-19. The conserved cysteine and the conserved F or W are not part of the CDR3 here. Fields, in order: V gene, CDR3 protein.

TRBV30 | AWRDKGVEKLF
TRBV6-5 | ASSYGQGSSNGYT
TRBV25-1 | ASSPWGTHITRTDTQY
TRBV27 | ASSAGLNSPLH
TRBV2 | ASSFSPAGGETQY
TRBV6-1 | ASSEPWGLGGYT
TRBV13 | ASSRDRVNSEQY
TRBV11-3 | ASRRDRTNEKLF
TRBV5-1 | ASSLENTGGQEAF
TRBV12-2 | ASRLGTVGGEGQPQH
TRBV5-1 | ASSPGLGPQEREQF
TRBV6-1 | ASSEEGITNYGYT
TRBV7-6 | ASSFLAGGGPDTQY
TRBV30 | AWVLAGGGEQF
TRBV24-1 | ATSPTSGNTIY
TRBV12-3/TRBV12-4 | ASSLFRETQY
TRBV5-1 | ASSLGVAGGNTEAF
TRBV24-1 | ATSEAGQNSPLH
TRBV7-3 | ASSLNGVTDTEAF
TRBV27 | ASSLGASGKAGELF
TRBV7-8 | ASSFTQDGELF
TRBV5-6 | ASSPVAGGTDTQY
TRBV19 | ASSNWTTSNEQF
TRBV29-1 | SVLRTAGYT
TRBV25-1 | ASSERGQGGGTEAF
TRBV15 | ATSREPGTSGTDTQY
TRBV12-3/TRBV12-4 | ATRKGANEKLF
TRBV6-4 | ATSTGMNTEAF
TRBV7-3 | ASSRDQGNTEAF
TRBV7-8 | ASSRGGAGALVGDGYT
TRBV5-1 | ASSSGTSGRSGELF
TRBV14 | ASSLGTWADTQY
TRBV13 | ASSLYQRTSGRGVYNEQF
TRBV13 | ASSRTGTSGISTDTQY
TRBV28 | ASRSDRGLDQPQH
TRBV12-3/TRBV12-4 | ASTRRINQPQH
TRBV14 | ASSQGTLTGEQY
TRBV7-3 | ASSLQVRASGDNEQF
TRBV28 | ASSPVEPYGYT